Sequencing of this T cell receptor (beta chain) was carried out in a study of cytomegalovirus exposure and HLA in healthy donors (dated by TCRdb to about 2017). General notes on the study: In an earlier analysis of roughly 500 of the donors, about 260 Gb of sequence data and 117 million unique TCR beta sequences from roughly 180 million T cells were reported. An early release covering just under 650 HLA-typed donors comprised roughly 300 gigabases of sequencing data and tens of millions of unique TCR sequences. Of the roughly 400 genotyped donors, about 84% fell in the genetic ancestry cluster associated with self-reported Caucasian donors. The study aimed to test whether cataloging public T cell receptors could reveal signatures of past pathogen exposure. Using immunosequencing, the study profiled T cell repertoires from some 670 subjects and related those repertoires to cytomegalovirus serostatus. Besides the first cohort of roughly 640 subjects, a separate validation cohort made up of about 120 different subjects was used. The study combined high-throughput TCR immunosequencing, statistical association of individual TCRs with disease status, and machine learning to predict cytomegalovirus infection status. A later analysis re-examined previously published TCR beta repertoires from hundreds of donors and added high-resolution HLA genotyping to investigate patterns of TCR occurrence. Rather than using new phenotypic data, the later analysis identified candidate immune exposures from TCR beta sequences and from how often those sequences occurred across donors. In an earlier analysis of over 550 of the donors, high-throughput TCR beta sequencing was used to judge whether each TCR beta V gene segment behaved as functional or pseudogenic. Alongside the repertoire data, information on donor age, sex, ethnicity and CMV serostatus was compiled. Genome-wide SNP genotypes for about three fifths of the roughly 670 donors were used in a later genetic analysis, which treated that subset as a discovery cohort. All discovery cohort repertoires had been generated using a single sequencing platform. Class I and class II HLA loci were covered by the typing at four-digit resolution. Typing coverage differed by locus: A, B, C, DRB1 and DQB1 were typed in roughly 620-630 donors, DQA1 in around 500, DPA1 in some 600, and DPB1 in approximately 450. Roughly 5 DR-DQ haplotypes were handled as single units for association and clustering, since linkage in the cohort was strong. On average, roughly 250,000 unique TCR beta nucleotide sequences were sequenced per donor among about 400 genotyped donors of the cohort, with 15% to 20% of those sequences being non-productive. Points the paper makes about the study in general: In a later analysis, HLA-associated TCR beta chains were found to be more clonally expanded and to have lower generation probabilities than equally common non-associated chains. V-gene and J-gene trimming of TCR beta chains was associated with a missense DCLRE1C variant in a later genetic analysis, and the association was replicated in an independent cohort. A cluster of highly shared sequence variants was judged likely to represent a technical artifact of the sequencing pipeline. Several of the top co-occurrence clusters appeared to be linked to parvovirus B19, influenza, CMV and Epstein-Barr virus, according to a later analysis. Cytomegalovirus status was reported to be diagnosed by the classifier with high specificity and sensitivity in both the original and validation cohorts. Presence/absence analyses assumed roughly uniform sequencing depth across donors, an assumption that may not hold. The 87-base-pair reads could not distinguish some IMGT-functional V segments, including TRBV6-2 and TRBV6-3, so those segments were excluded. An earlier analysis of approximately 600 of the donors showed that most TCR beta V segments appeared in productive rearrangements either about 87% or about 30% of the time, which broadly matched IMGT annotations. In vitro tests confirmed that a few of the cytomegalovirus-associated TCR beta chains recognize cytomegalovirus antigens. In a later genetic analysis, fewer N-insertions in productive TCRs were reported among donors in an Asian-associated ancestry cluster than the roughly 700-donor mean. Linkage disequilibrium might explain the correlated functional status among segregating V segments, but an unknown experimental factor could not be excluded. The earlier analysis of some 540 of the donors excluded approximately 15 rarely observed V segments, including chromosome 9 orphons, because counts were too low. When HLA alleles, especially DR and DQ, strongly co-occurred, attributing TCR associations to individual alleles was difficult. According to a later analysis, most CMV-associated TCR beta chains appeared to be HLA-restricted, and the HLA associations seemed to be driven largely by CMV exposure. A further reported finding was that TCR beta sequences accurately predicted the HLA-A and HLA-B alleles for most subjects in the first cohort. According to the authors, the approach could potentially be generalized to other disease states and immunological phenotypes. HLA typing was unavailable for some donors at each locus, so association tests used only the typed subset. Most TCR sequences were observed very rarely across donors, whereas some public TCRs were present in many individuals. This cohort had only TCR beta chains sequenced, and the lack of alpha or paired-chain data limited which features could be detected. The only immune exposure information available for the cohort was CMV serostatus. The study gave a list of 150 to 200 TCR beta chains associated with cytomegalovirus. A later analysis associated some 17,000 TCR beta sequences with specific HLA alleles at a false discovery rate of 0.05. In a later analysis, the rate of TCR association differed among HLA loci, with DRB1 alleles having the most associated TCRs and HLA-C alleles having the fewest.

The method was the immunoSEQ multiplex PCR assay. The multiplex PCR relied on a mix of 60 forward primers for TCR Vbeta segments and 13 reverse primers for TCR Jbeta segments. A multiplex PCR assay on genomic DNA amplified the CDR3 region of rearranged TCR beta genes. Amplified TCR beta libraries were sequenced as 87-base-pair reads on the Illumina HiSeq System. Under the source paper's analysis protocol: A later analysis counted approximately 76 million unique TCR beta chains across the 666 repertoires, and 9.5 million to 11 million of these chains were shared by at least two donors. A nearest-neighbor algorithm error-corrected the raw reads and collapsed the reads into unique sequences, merging closely related sequences to remove PCR and sequencing errors. CDR3 sequences were aligned to IMGT reference sequences to assign V, D and J gene segments. Each retained sequence needed at least a six-nucleotide match to both a V gene segment and a J gene segment. Rearrangements were called productive when the CDR3 lacked stop codons and stayed in frame with V and J; all others were non-productive. Following IMGT convention, CDR3 was defined as the stretch from the second conserved V-encoded cysteine to the conserved J-encoded phenylalanine. In an earlier analysis of more than 550 of the donors, sequences lacking an unambiguous match to a single V gene segment were excluded. In an earlier analysis of 587 of the donors, a V segment was called functional when productive rearrangements were above 56.7%, and segregating when the standard deviation between donors exceeded 5%. A statistical classification framework was built for diagnosing cytomegalovirus status from the catalog of TCR beta chain sequences. V and J gene assignment, in a later analysis, came from comparing TCR nucleotide sequences with IMGT/GENE-DB human TR gene sequences. The TCRdist pipeline was used in a later analysis to assign CDR3 sequences and most-parsimonious VDJ recombination scenarios. In a later analysis, every TCR beta chain was defined by the combination of its CDR3 amino acid sequence and its V-gene family, and reads without a unique V-gene family were dropped. As a way to deal with suspected cross-contamination and a sequencing artifact, a later analysis dropped roughly 620 nucleotide sequences that were highly shared and had low generation probability. A later analysis calculated a clonal expansion index for each public chain from normalized within-repertoire ranks of inferred template counts. In a later analysis, generation probabilities were computed with a VDJ recombination model fitted to out-of-frame rearrangements, and the resulting probabilities were checked against IGoR. In a later analysis, TCR-TCR, TCR-HLA and TCR-CMV co-occurrence was scored with hypergeometric tests, and a repertoire-size bias correction was applied to TCR pairs. False discovery rates were estimated in a later analysis by permuting HLA or CMV assignments 20 times. In a later analysis, co-occurring TCRs were grouped using DBSCAN, with TCRdist sequence similarity added in when clustering inside HLA-allele-positive subsets. Co-occurrence clustering excluded repertoires with fewer than 30,000 or more than 120,000 public chains, plus five with anomalous nucleotide sharing. In its TCRdb copy, this immuneACCESS table keeps in-frame sequences only and misses some clones. Where compared with another copy, unresolved V genes explain less than half of these, and the others have no known cause. V and J calls and clone size are copied from that table; D and trimming were computed from the DNA. The sample data list about 190,000 clones, and roughly 80% of these were observed just once. The ten largest make up 6% of the sample.

Concerning this clone: Which antigen it targets is not known. The input lacks base qualities; no much larger clone sits a single base away.

The cohort was made up of roughly 670 healthy bone marrow donors. At the time of sampling, every cohort member was nominally healthy, though immune exposures that went unrecorded were likely present. The donor tested CMV seropositive and was one of the 289 seropositive cohort members. Every donor gave a peripheral blood sample, and the peripheral blood mononuclear cells from that sample were used for TCR beta sequencing. Genomic DNA was extracted from the blood cell samples with the Qiagen DNeasy Blood Extraction Kit. The CDR3 goes from the cysteine to the phenylalanine over 14 residues. Solely the CDR3 DNA is kept, with 42 bases framed from the first base. From a lookup of the germline V gene, CDR1 and CDR2 are SQVTM and ANQGSEA. V drops 7 bases and J drops 1 base, leaving 16 bases in between.

Sequenced sample: PBMCs. The chain is made from TRBV29-1 and TRBJ1-1; no confident D gene assignment can be made. This clonotype was obtained from a woman in her 30s in good health and CMV-seropositive. CDR3 sequence: CSADLAGGNTEAFF. The DNA sequence reads TGCAGCGCTGACCTCGCGGGTGGGAACACTGAAGCTTTCTTT.